Only a few counts were recorded for the clone carrying this T cell receptor beta chain. What it recognizes is unknown. In germline, CDR1 is MDHEN, CDR2 SYDVKM. J gave up 2 bases and V 5 bases, and 6 bases lay outside the gene matches. This CDR3 has 17 residues. Then a second PCR, running roughly 6 to 12 cycles, was carried out with a sample-barcoded 5' primer and a J-beta primer mix. Samples each returned at least 3 million CDR3-containing paired-end reads. TCRdb re-analysed the 5' RACE reads in MiXCR, keeping a single row per CDR3 protein. The sample contains roughly 680,000 distinct CDR3 sequences, roughly 20% of which appear only once. The sample originates from a study of blood T cells in healthy people across ages. General observations from the study: For the donors, CMV status was unknown and possibly confounded expanded clonotype changes. Researchers judged that diversity estimates from one million T cells fell short of true values.

Every sample had a minimum of 6.5 million PBMCs isolated. The chain has TRBV28 and TRBJ2-2, with 12 nucleotides matching TRBD2. Sequenced material: blood. The sequence was collected from a man between 70 and 80 years old in good health. CDR3 bases: TGTGCCAGCAGTCCCCGACTAGCGGGAGACAACACCGGGGAGCTGTTTTTT. Protein product: CASSPRLAGDNTGELFF.